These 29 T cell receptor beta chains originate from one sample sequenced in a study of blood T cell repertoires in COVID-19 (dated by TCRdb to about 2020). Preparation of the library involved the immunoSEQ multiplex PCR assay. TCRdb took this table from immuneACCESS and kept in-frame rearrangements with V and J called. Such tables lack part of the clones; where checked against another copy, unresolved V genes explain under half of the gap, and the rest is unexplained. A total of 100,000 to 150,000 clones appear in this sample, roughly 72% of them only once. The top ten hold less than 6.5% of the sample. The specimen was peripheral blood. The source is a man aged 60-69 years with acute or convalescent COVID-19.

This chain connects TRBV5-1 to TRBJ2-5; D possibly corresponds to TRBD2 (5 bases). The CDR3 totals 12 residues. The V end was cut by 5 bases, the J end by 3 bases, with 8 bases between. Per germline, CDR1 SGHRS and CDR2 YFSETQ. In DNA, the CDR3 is TGCGCCAGCAGTTGGGGAGAAGAGACCCAGTACTTC. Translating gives CASSWGEETQYF.

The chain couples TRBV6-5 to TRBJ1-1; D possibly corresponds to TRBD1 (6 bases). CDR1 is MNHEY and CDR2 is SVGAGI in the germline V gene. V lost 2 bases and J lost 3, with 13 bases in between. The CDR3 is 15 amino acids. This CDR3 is CASSYAVAGDTEAFF. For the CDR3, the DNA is TGTGCCAGCAGTTACGCTGTCGCAGGGGACACTGAAGCTTTCTTT.

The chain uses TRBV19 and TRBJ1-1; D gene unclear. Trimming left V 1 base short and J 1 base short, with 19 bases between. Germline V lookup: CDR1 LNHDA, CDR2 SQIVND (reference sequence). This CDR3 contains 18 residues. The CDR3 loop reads CASSIVAWAQYKNTEAFF. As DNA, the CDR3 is TGTGCCAGTAGTATAGTCGCTTGGGCTCAATACAAGAACACTGAAGCTTTCTTT.

In nucleotides, the CDR3 is TGTGCCAGCAGGCAGGGGACACAGCCCCAGCATTTT. This sequence encodes CASRQGTQPQHF. The chain uses TRBV27 and TRBJ1-5; perhaps TRBD1 as D (6 bases). CDR3 length: 12 residues. CDR1 and CDR2 (germline): MNHEY, SMNVEV (reference sequence). Trimming took off 6 bases at V and 7 bases at J, with 10 bases between the two ends.

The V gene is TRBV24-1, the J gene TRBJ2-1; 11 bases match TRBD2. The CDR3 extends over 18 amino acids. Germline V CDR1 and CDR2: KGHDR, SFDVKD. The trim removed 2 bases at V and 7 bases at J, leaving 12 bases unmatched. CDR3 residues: CATSDWGTSGSDRNEQFF. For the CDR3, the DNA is TGTGCCACCAGTGATTGGGGAACTAGCGGGAGCGATCGGAATGAGCAGTTCTTC.

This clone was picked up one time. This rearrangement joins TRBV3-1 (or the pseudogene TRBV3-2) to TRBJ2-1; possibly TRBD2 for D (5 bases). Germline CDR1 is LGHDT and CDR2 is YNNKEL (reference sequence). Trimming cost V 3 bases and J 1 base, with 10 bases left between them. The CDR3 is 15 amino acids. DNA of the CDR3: TGTGCCAGCAGCCACCCCCAGCGGTCCTACAATGAGCAGTTCTTC. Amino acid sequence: CASSHPQRSYNEQFF.

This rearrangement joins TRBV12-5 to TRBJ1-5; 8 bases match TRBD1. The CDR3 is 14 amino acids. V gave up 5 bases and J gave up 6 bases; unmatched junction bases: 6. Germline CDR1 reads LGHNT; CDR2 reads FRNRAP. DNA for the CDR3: TGTGCTAGTGGTGGGACAGGTTGGGGTCAGCCCCAGCATTTT. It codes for CASGGTGWGQPQHF.

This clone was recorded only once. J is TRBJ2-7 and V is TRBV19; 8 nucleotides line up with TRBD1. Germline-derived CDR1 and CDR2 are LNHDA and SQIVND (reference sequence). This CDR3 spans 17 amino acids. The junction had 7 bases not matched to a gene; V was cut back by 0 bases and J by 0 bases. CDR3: CASSIDVTGASSYEQYF. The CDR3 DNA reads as TGTGCCAGTAGTATAGATGTGACAGGGGCATCCTCCTACGAGCAGTACTTC. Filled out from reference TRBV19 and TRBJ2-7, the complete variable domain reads DGGITQSPKYLFRKEGQNVTLSCEQNLNHDAMYWYRQDPGQGLRLIYYSQIVNDFQKGDIAEGYSVSREKKESFPLTVTSAQKNPTAFYLCASSIDVTGASSYEQYFGPGTRLTVT.

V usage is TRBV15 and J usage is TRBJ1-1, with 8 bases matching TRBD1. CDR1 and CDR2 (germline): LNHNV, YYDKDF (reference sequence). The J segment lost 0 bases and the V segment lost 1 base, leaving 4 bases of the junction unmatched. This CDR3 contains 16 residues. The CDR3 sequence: CATSRGTGRMNTEAFF. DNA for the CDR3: TGTGCCACCAGCAGAGGGACAGGGAGGATGAACACTGAAGCTTTCTTT.

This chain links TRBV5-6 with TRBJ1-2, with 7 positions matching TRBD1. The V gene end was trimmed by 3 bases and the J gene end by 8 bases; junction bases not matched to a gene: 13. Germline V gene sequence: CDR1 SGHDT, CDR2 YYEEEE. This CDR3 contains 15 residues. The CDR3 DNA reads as TGTGCCAGCAGCTCCCTGAGCCCGACAGGGAAGGGCTACACCTTC. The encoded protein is CASSSLSPTGKGYTF.

CDR3 DNA sequence: TGTGCCAGTAGTATAGAGGGGGGCACTGAAGCTTTCTTT. It translates to CASSIEGGTEAFF. This rearrangement joins TRBV19 to TRBJ1-1, with D maybe TRBD1 (5 bases). CDR3 length: 13 amino acids. Germline V gives CDR1 LNHDA, CDR2 SQIVND (reference sequence). Trimming pared 0 bases from V and 4 bases from J, leaving 6 bases between.

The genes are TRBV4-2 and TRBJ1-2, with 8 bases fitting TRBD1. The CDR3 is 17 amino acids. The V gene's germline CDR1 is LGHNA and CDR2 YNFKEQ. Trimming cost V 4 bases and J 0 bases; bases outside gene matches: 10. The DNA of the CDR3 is TGTGCCAGCAGCCTCAGGGATTCGGACAGGGCTAACTATGGCTACACCTTC. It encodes CASSLRDSDRANYGYTF.

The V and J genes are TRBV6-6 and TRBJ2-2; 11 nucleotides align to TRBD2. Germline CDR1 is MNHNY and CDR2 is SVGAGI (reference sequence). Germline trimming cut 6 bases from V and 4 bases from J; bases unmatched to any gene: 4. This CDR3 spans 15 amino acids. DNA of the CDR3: TGTGCCAGCAGATGGACTAGCGGGCTCACCGGGGAGCTGTTTTTT. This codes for CASRWTSGLTGELFF.

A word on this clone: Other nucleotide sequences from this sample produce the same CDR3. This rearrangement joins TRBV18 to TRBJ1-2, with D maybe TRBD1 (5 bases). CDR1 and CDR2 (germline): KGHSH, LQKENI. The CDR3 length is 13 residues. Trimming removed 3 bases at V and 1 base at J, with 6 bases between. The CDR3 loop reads CASSPGGNYGYTF. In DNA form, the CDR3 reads TGTGCCAGCTCACCCGGGGGTAACTATGGCTACACCTTC.

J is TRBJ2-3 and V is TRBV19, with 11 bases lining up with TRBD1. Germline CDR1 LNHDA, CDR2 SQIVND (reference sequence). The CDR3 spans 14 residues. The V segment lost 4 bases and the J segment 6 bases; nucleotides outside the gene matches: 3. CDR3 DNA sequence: TGTGCCAGTAGTAGGGACAGGGGGATGGATACGCAGTATTTT. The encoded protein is CASSRDRGMDTQYF.

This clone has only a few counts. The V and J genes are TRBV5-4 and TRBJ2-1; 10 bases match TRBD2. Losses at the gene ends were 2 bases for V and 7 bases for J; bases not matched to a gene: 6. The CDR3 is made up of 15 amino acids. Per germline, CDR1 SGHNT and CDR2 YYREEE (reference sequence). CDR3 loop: CASSFLPAGGNEQFF. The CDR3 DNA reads TGTGCCAGCAGCTTCCTGCCAGCGGGGGGGAATGAGCAGTTCTTC.

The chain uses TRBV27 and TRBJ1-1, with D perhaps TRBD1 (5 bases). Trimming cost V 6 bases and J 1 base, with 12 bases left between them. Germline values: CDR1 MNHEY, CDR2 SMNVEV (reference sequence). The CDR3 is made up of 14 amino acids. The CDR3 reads CASSSDSKNTEAFF. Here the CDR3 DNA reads TGTGCCAGCAGCTCCGACAGCAAGAACACTGAAGCTTTCTTT.

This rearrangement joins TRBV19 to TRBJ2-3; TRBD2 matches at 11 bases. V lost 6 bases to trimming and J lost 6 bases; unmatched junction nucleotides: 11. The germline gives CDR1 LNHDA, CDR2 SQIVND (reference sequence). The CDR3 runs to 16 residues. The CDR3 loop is CASRGVYSGGADTQYF. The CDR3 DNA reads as TGTGCCAGTAGAGGGGTCTATAGCGGGGGGGCTGATACGCAGTATTTT.

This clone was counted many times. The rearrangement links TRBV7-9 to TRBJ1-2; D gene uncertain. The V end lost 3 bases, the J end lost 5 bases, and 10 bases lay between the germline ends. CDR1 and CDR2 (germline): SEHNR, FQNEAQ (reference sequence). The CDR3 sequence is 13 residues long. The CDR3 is CASSFSGPYGYTF. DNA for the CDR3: TGTGCCAGCAGCTTCAGCGGACCTTATGGCTACACCTTC.

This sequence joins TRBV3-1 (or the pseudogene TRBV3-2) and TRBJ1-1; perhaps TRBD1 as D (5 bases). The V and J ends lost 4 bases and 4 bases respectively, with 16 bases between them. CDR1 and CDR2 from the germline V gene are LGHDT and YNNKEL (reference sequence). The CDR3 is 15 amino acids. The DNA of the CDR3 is TGTGCCAGCAGCCTAATGGGGCTCCAAGGCACTGAAGCTTTCTTT. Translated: CASSLMGLQGTEAFF.

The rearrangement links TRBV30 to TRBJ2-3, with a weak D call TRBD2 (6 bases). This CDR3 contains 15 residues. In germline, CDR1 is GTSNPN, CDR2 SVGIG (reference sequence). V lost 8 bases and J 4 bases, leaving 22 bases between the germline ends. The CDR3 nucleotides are TGTGCCCGAGGCGCGGGGCTAGGTGTAGCAGATACGCAGTATTTT. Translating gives CARGAGLGVADTQYF. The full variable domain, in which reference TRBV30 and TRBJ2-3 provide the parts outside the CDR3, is SQTIHQWPATLVQPVGSPLSLECTVEGTSNPNLYWYRQAAGRGLQLLFYSVGIGQISSEVPQNLSASRPQDRQFILSSKKLLLSDSGFYLCARGAGLGVADTQYFGPGTRLTVL.

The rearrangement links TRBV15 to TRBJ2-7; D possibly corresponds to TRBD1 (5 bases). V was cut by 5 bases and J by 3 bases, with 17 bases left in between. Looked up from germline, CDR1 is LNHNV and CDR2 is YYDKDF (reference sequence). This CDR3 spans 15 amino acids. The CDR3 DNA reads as TGTGCCACCAGCCGAAATCTCGACAGAGGCTACGAGCAGTACTTC. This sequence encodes CATSRNLDRGYEQYF.

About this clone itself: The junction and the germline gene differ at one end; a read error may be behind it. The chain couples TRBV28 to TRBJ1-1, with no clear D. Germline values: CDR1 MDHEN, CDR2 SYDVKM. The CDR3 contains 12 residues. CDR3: CASSLWGAEAFF. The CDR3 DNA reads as TGTGCCAGCAGTCTATGGGGAGCTGAAGCTTTCTTT.

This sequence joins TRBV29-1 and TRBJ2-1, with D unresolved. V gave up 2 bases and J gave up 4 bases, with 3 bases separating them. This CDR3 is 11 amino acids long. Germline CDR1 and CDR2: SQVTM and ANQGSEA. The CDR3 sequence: CSVEPYNEQFF. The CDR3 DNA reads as TGCAGCGTTGAACCATACAATGAGCAGTTCTTC.

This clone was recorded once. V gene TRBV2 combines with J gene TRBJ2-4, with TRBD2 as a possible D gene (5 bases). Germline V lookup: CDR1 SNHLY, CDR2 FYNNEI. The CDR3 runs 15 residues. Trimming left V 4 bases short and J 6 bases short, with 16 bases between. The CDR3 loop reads CASSAGSGRGNIQYF. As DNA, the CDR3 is TGTGCCAGCAGTGCGGGATCCGGTCGTGGAAACATTCAGTACTTC.

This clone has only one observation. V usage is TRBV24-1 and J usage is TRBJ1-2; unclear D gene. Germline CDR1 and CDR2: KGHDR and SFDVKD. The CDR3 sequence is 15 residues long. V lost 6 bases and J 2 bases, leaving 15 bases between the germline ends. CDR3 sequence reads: CATSSSGRENYGYTF. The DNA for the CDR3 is TGTGCCACCAGTTCATCGGGGAGGGAAAACTATGGCTACACCTTC.

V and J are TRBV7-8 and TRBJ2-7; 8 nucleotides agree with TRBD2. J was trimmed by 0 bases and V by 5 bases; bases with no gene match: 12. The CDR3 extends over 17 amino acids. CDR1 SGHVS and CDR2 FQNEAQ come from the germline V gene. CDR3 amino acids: CASSPRGGRGASYEQYF. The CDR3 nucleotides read TGTGCCAGCAGCCCTCGGGGGGGGCGGGGGGCCTCCTACGAGCAGTACTTC.

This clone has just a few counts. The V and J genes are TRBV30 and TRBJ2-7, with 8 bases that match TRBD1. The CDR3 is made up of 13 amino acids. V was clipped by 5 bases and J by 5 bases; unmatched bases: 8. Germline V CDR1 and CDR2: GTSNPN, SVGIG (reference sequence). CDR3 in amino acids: CAWVPRGQNEQYF. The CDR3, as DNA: TGTGCCTGGGTCCCCAGGGGGCAAAACGAGCAGTACTTC.

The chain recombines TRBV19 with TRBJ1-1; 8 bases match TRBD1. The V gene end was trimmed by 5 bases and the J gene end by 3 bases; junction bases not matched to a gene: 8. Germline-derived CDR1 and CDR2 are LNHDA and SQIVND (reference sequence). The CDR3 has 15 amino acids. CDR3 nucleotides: TGTGCCAGTAGTCTCTCAGGGGGCTCCCACACTGAAGCTTTCTTT. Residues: CASSLSGGSHTEAFF.